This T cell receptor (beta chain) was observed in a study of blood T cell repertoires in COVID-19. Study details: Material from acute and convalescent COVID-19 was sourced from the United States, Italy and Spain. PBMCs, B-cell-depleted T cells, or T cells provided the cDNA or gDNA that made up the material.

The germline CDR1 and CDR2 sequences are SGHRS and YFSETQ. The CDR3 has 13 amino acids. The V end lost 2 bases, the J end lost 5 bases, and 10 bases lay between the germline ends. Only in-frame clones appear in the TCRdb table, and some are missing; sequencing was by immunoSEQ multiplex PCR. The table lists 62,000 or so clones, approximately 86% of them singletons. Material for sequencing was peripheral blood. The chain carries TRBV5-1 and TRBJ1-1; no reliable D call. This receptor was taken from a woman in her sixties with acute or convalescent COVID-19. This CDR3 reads CASSFDAGTEAFF. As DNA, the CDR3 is TGCGCCAGCAGCTTCGACGCGGGGACTGAAGCTTTCTTT.